This T cell receptor beta chain was documented in a study of blood T cell repertoires in COVID-19. Whole-study context: Material from acute and convalescent COVID-19 was sourced from the United States, Italy and Spain. PBMCs, B-cell-depleted T cells, or T cells provided the cDNA or gDNA that made up the material.

Germline CDR1 is SGHTA and CDR2 is FQGTGA. The length of the CDR3 is 14 residues. Trimming left V 8 bases short and J 2 bases short, with 14 bases between. Sequencing used immunoSEQ multiplex PCR; TCRdb keeps in-frame clones, though not all of them. The sample records about 250,000 clones, nearly 90% being singletons. The chain links TRBV7-3 to TRBJ2-3, with D possibly being TRBD2 (6 bases). The sample was peripheral blood. This TCR derives from a man aged 18 to 30 with active or convalescent COVID-19. The CDR3 protein is CASASSANTDTQYF. The CDR3 DNA sequence: TGTGCCAGCGCGTCTAGCGCGAACACAGATACGCAGTATTTT.